Below, 7 T cell receptor beta chains from the same sample are listed, as sequenced in a study of spatial heterogeneity in lung cancer. Overall study findings and caveats: The study found that expanded intratumoral alpha and beta TCR counts tracked tumor mutation counts.

What these receptors recognize is not known. TCRdb processed the 5' RACE reads anew with MiXCR; each CDR3 protein has one entry. This table has roughly 18,000 distinct CDR3 sequences, more than 9% appearing once. Time point noted: sample taken at primary tumor resection. This specimen was lung tumor tissue, taken at surgery. These receptors all come from a female donor with early-stage non-small cell lung cancer.

This clonotype was detected only a few times. With the library built for alpha chains, this beta chain is off target and its frequency is not meaningful. This chain joins TRBV5-1 and TRBJ2-3; possible D gene TRBD2, 6 bases. The CDR3 has 16 amino acids. V was trimmed by 4 bases and J by 0 bases, leaving 15 bases between them. Germline V gene lookup returns CDR1 SGHRS and CDR2 YFSETQ. The CDR3 nucleotides read TGCGCCAGCAGCCGTGGAGGGAGCGGTAGCACAGATACGCAGTATTTT. It specifies CASSRGGSGSTDTQYF.

The table lists this clonotype with a count of one. This beta chain is off target for a library built for alpha chains, so its abundance means little. The rearrangement uses TRBV7-3 and TRBJ2-1, with 11 bases identical to TRBD2. V was clipped by 5 bases and J by 5 bases; unmatched bases: 14. The CDR3 extends over 18 amino acids. CDR1 is SGHTA and CDR2 is FQGTGA in the germline V gene. The CDR3 coding sequence is TGTGCCAGCAGCCACGTCGGCTTAAGACTAGCGGGGAACAATGAGCAGTTCTTC. Translating gives CASSHVGLRLAGNNEQFF.

This clonotype has a count of ten or more. This beta chain lies outside the target of a library built for alpha chains; its clone size means little. V is TRBV12-3 or TRBV12-4 and J is TRBJ2-1, with D perhaps TRBD2 (7 bases). CDR3 length: 15 residues. V lost 6 bases to trimming and J lost 3 bases, with 15 bases between them. CDR3 coding DNA: TGTGCCAGCAGCCTAGGGGGGGCCCGCTACAATGAGCAGTTCTTC. This translates into CASSLGGARYNEQFF.

About this clonotype itself: This beta chain came through as a stray read in a library set up for alpha chains, and its size says little. The CDR3 DNA reads as TGCGCCAGCAGTGATCGAGCGGGGGCGGGCACCGGGGAGCTGTTTTTT. It encodes CASSDRAGAGTGELFF. V usage is TRBV10-2 and J usage is TRBJ2-2; 8 bases line up with TRBD2. Losses at the gene ends were 3 bases for V and 4 bases for J; bases not matched to a gene: 7. CDR1 and CDR2 from the germline V gene are WSHSY and SAAADI. The CDR3 extends over 16 amino acids.

This clonotype qualifies as medium-sized. This beta chain is a stray read from a library made for alpha chains; its abundance is not meaningful. V and J are TRBV4-2 and TRBJ1-6; D is unclear. CDR3 size: 14 residues. V was pared by 5 bases and J by 9 bases, with 14 bases between. Germline V gene data show CDR1 as LGHNA and CDR2 as YNFKEQ. DNA of the CDR3: TGTGCCAGCAGCATACCTTCAAGGGTTTCACCCCTCCACTTT. It codes for CASSIPSRVSPLHF.

This clonotype was observed many times. Because this beta chain is a stray read in a library intended to capture alpha chains, its abundance should not be given much weight. The rearrangement uses TRBV29-1 and TRBJ2-2, with TRBD1 identical over 8 bases. Germline V gives CDR1 SQVTM, CDR2 ANQGSEA. The CDR3 runs 13 residues. Trimming removed 4 bases from V and 4 bases from J; junction bases left unmatched: 2. The CDR3 DNA sequence: TGCAGCGTTGTGGACAGGGCCACCGGGGAGCTGTTTTTT. Translation gives CSVVDRATGELFF.

This clonotype was observed many times. This beta chain is an unintended read in a library built for alpha chains; its size means little. The chain recombines TRBV10-3 with TRBJ2-2; 7 bases map to TRBD1. The CDR3 runs 15 residues. Germline loops: CDR1 ENHRY, CDR2 SYGVKD. V trimming: 2 bases; J trimming: 5 bases; junction bases outside the gene matches: 5. CDR3 coding DNA: TGTGCCATCAGTGAGAAGGGGGCACCGACCGGGGAGCTGTTTTTT. It is translated as CAISEKGAPTGELFF.